Included here is one TCR beta chain sequence, with context. With 7 bases removed from V and 2 bases from J, the gap between germline ends came to 12 bases. Germline CDR1 KGHDR, CDR2 SFDVKD. The length of the CDR3 is 14 residues. The protocol was immunoSEQ multiplex PCR, while the TCRdb copy is restricted to in-frame clones and leaves out a portion. Among about 120,000 clones listed, 84% were seen once. This sample stems from a study of blood T cell repertoires in COVID-19. The clonotype originates from a woman in her 30s who had recovered from COVID-19. The rearrangement uses TRBV24-1 and TRBJ2-3, with a possible D match to TRBD1 (5 bases). Material for sequencing was PBMCs or T cells enriched from blood (not recorded which). DNA for the CDR3: TGTGCCACCAGCGGCACCAGGGTCACAGATACGCAGTATTTT. This encodes CATSGTRVTDTQYF.